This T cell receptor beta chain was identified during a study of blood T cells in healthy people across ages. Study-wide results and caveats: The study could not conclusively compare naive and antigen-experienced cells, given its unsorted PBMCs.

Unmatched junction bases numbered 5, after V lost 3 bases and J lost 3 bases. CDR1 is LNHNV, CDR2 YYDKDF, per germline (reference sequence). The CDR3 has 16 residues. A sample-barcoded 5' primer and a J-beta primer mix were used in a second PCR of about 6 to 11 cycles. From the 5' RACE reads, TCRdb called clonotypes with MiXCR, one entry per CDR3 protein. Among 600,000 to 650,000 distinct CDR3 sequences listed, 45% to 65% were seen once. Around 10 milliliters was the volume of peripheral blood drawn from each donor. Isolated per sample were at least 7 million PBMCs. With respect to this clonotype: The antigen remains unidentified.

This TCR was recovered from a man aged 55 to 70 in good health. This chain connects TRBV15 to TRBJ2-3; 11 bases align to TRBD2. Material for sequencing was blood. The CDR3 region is CATSSDLAGGTDTQYF. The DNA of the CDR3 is TGTGCCACCAGCAGTGATCTAGCGGGGGGAACAGATACGCAGTATTTT.